The 29 T cell receptor beta chains below were found in one sample sequenced in a study of T cell repertoires in cytomegalovirus infection. One entry per CDR3 protein, called by TCRdb with MiXCR from the reads. The table records a few hundred thousand distinct CDR3 sequences, roughly 46% of them present only once. Their antigen targets remain unknown. The material sequenced was cultured PBMCs, taken from culture after CMV antigen stimulation. The receptors shown here come from a human donor in good health (CMV status not recorded). Some clones in this sample may be carry-over from other donors' samples.

This chain uses TRBV9 with TRBJ1-1; unclear D gene. V lost 0 bases and J lost 5, with 11 bases in between. Germline assignment: CDR1 SGDLS and CDR2 YYNGEE. CDR3 length: 14 residues. DNA of the CDR3: TGTGCCAGCAGCGTAGTTGTGGGTTTAACTGAAGCTTTCTTT. Amino acids: CASSVVVGLTEAFF.

This clonotype has a handful of counts. This CDR3 is CASSQDVGPLHF. CDR3 DNA: TGCGCCAGCAGCCAAGATGTGGGACCCCTCCACTTT. The rearrangement joins TRBV4-3 to TRBJ1-6; no definite D call. The V gene's germline CDR1 is LGHNA and CDR2 YSLEER. The CDR3 contains 12 residues. V lost 0 bases and J lost 12, with 6 bases in between.

The genes are TRBV4-2 and TRBJ2-1; D is ambiguous. Germline CDR1 LGHNA, CDR2 YNFKEQ. The CDR3 contains 15 residues. V was pared by 3 bases and J by 1 base, with 10 bases between. The CDR3 DNA follows: TGTGCCAGCAGCCAGGGTCTGGGGTCCTACAATGAGCAGTTCTTC. It translates to CASSQGLGSYNEQFF.

In its sample, this clonotype was seen once. The rearrangement links TRBV2 to TRBJ2-1; 7 bases are a match to TRBD2. Germline CDR1 and CDR2: SNHLY and FYNNEI. Unmatched junction bases numbered 8, after V lost 8 bases and J lost 7 bases. The CDR3 is 13 amino acids. The CDR3 here is CASGAWGGNEQFF. CDR3 in DNA: TGTGCCAGCGGGGCATGGGGGGGGAATGAGCAGTTCTTC.

The chain has TRBV12-3 or TRBV12-4 and TRBJ1-1; 12 bases map to TRBD1. The J segment lost 4 bases and the V segment lost 5 bases, leaving 5 bases of the junction unmatched. The CDR3 length is 15 residues. CDR3 coding DNA: TGTGCCAGCAGTGAGCCGGGACAGGGGGCCACTGAAGCTTTCTTT. Protein product: CASSEPGQGATEAFF.

This clonotype was observed a handful of times. This sequence joins TRBV27 and TRBJ2-1, with a tentative D call TRBD1 (6 bases). Per germline, CDR1 MNHEY and CDR2 SMNVEV (reference sequence). CDR3 length equals 14 residues. V lost 3 bases, J lost 3 bases, and 9 bases lay in between. In DNA, the CDR3 is TGTGCCAGCAGTTTGGGGGACAACTACAATGAGCAGTTCTTC. Its protein product is CASSLGDNYNEQFF.

V and J are TRBV15 and TRBJ2-5, with D perhaps given as TRBD1 or TRBD2 (5 bases each). The CDR3 length is 16 residues. Trimming removed 7 bases from V and 2 bases from J, with 20 bases in between. The germline gives CDR1 LNHNV, CDR2 YYDKDF (reference sequence). The DNA for the CDR3 is TGTGCCACCAATTTATCCCCAGGGACGGGACAAGAGACCCAGTACTTC. Its translation is CATNLSPGTGQETQYF.

A few counts support this clonotype. This chain joins TRBV6-1 and TRBJ2-5; 11 nucleotides line up with TRBD2. The CDR3 is 15 residues long. In germline, CDR1 is MNHNS, CDR2 SASEGT. With V trimmed by 2 bases and J by 5 bases, 4 bases remained unmatched. The CDR3 DNA is TGTGCCAGCAGTGAAAACCGACTAGCGGGGGAGACCCAGTACTTC. Protein product: CASSENRLAGETQYF.

This clonotype has a handful of counts. The chain employs TRBV7-9 and TRBJ2-3; possibly TRBD1 for D (6 bases). V was shortened by 3 bases and J by 7 bases, with 8 bases between the two germline ends. Germline V gene sequence: CDR1 SEHNR, CDR2 FQNEAQ (reference sequence). The CDR3 loop spans 12 amino acids. CDR3 protein: CASSLGANTQYF. The CDR3 coding sequence is TGTGCCAGCAGCTTGGGGGCGAATACGCAGTATTTT.

The CDR3 coding sequence is TGTGCCTCCAAGGGACTAGCGGCCACCGGGGAGCTGTTTTTT. It yields the protein CASKGLAATGELFF. This chain uses TRBV7-9 with TRBJ2-2, with 11 positions matching TRBD2. The CDR3 extends over 14 amino acids. Germline V gene sequence: CDR1 SEHNR, CDR2 FQNEAQ (reference sequence). Trimming took 11 bases from V and 4 from J; bases not matched to a gene: 6.

The genes are TRBV6-1 and TRBJ1-1; D unclear. The CDR3 contains 13 residues. V was trimmed by 6 bases and J by 6 bases, leaving 14 bases between them. Germline-derived CDR1 and CDR2 are MNHNS and SASEGT. CDR3 nucleotide sequence: TGTGCCAGCAGGCCCCAAGGCGAGGCTGAAGCTTTCTTT. This gives the protein CASRPQGEAEAFF.

This clonotype was observed a handful of times. V gene TRBV7-2 combines with J gene TRBJ2-7; D possibly corresponds to TRBD2 (6 bases). This CDR3 contains 14 residues. The V gene lost 2 bases and the J gene lost 2 bases, with 10 bases spanning the gap. CDR1 is SGHTA, CDR2 FQGNSA, per germline. The CDR3 bases are TGTGCCAGCAGCTTAATGCGGGGACCCTACGAGCAGTACTTC. Protein: CASSLMRGPYEQYF. Full variable domain (missing parts from reference TRBV7-2 and TRBJ2-7): GAGVSQSPSNKVTEKGKDVELRCDPISGHTALYWYRQSLGQGLEFLIYFQGNSAPDKSGLPSDRFSAERTGGSVSTLTIQRTQQEDSAVYLCASSLMRGPYEQYFGPGTRLTVT.

The chain combines TRBV11-2 with TRBJ2-5; 9 nucleotides align to TRBD2. The V gene's germline CDR1 is SGHAT and CDR2 FQNNGV. V gave up 1 base and J gave up 4 bases; unmatched junction bases: 10. CDR3 length: 17 amino acids. The CDR3 region has the DNA TGTGCCAGCAGCTTAGTTCCAGCGGGAGGAGCAGGAGAGACCCAGTACTTC. This codes for CASSLVPAGGAGETQYF. The variable domain in full, with the rest retrieved from reference TRBV11-2 and TRBJ2-5, is EAGVAQSPRYKIIEKRQSVAFWCNPISGHATLYWYQQILGQGPKLLIQFQNNGVVDDSQLPKDRFSAERLKGVDSTLKIQPAKLEDSAVYLCASSLVPAGGAGETQYFGPGTRLLVL.

There are a few counts of this clonotype. The genes are TRBV7-2 and TRBJ2-5, with no clear D. Trimming took 3 bases from V and 3 from J, leaving 5 bases between them. CDR1 and CDR2 (germline): SGHTA, FQGNSA. The CDR3 runs to 12 residues. The chain's CDR3 is CASSFSEETQYF. The DNA of the CDR3 is TGTGCCAGCAGCTTTTCCGAAGAGACCCAGTACTTC.

The chain has TRBV5-4 and TRBJ1-2, with a weak D call TRBD1 (5 bases). V lost 0 bases to trimming and J lost 3 bases, with 12 bases between them. Germline V CDR1 and CDR2: SGHNT, YYREEE (reference sequence). The CDR3 has 15 residues. The CDR3 DNA is TGTGCCAGCAGCTTGGGCGGGGGTACCTACTATGGCTACACCTTC. Protein: CASSLGGGTYYGYTF.

CDR3 DNA: TGTGCCAGCAGCCCCTATCCCAGGGATGGAGCCGGGGAGCTGTTTTTT. Its translation: CASSPYPRDGAGELFF. V gene TRBV7-9 combines with J gene TRBJ2-2; a possible D gene is TRBD1 (5 bases). V lost 5 bases to trimming and J lost 6 bases, with 19 bases between them. The length of the CDR3 is 16 residues. From germline, CDR1 is SEHNR and CDR2 FQNEAQ (reference sequence).

This chain uses TRBV10-3 with TRBJ2-3, with D uncertain. V was pared by 5 bases and J by 2 bases, with 11 bases between. Germline V gives CDR1 ENHRY, CDR2 SYGVKD. This CDR3 has 14 amino acids. The CDR3 here is CAISFVRNTDTQYF. The CDR3 DNA follows: TGTGCCATCAGTTTTGTCAGAAACACAGATACGCAGTATTTT.

The chain combines TRBV24-1 with TRBJ2-2, with TRBD2 matching 16 bases. The CDR3 extends over 18 amino acids. J was trimmed by 0 bases and V by 11 bases; bases with no gene match: 8. The germline gives CDR1 KGHDR, CDR2 SFDVKD. In DNA form, the CDR3 reads TGTGCCAGTGCCGGGACTAGCGGGGGGGATCCGAACACCGGGGAGCTGTTTTTT. Translated: CASAGTSGGDPNTGELFF.

In its sample, this clonotype was seen a few times. The V call is TRBV7-2, the J call TRBJ2-5; 14 positions agree with TRBD2. With 3 bases clipped from V and 5 bases from J, the junction kept 11 bases outside the gene matches. CDR3 length equals 18 residues. CDR1 SGHTA and CDR2 FQGNSA come from the germline V gene. The CDR3 here is CASSLGPGLAGVGETQYF. The DNA for the CDR3 is TGTGCCAGCAGCTTGGGACCGGGACTAGCGGGAGTGGGTGAGACCCAGTACTTC.

V is TRBV6-1 and J is TRBJ2-3, with D maybe TRBD1 (6 bases). The V end was cut by 7 bases, the J end by 6 bases, with 23 bases between. The CDR3 has 16 amino acids. The germline V gene encodes CDR1 MNHNS and CDR2 SASEGT. In DNA, the CDR3 is TGTGCCAGCACCCAGGGGTCTTACCACGGGATGGATACGCAGTATTTT. Protein product: CASTQGSYHGMDTQYF.

The chain has TRBV6-2 or TRBV6-3 and TRBJ2-7; D tentatively reads TRBD1 or TRBD2 (5 bases each). V was clipped by 5 bases and J by 2 bases, with 13 bases between them. The CDR3 runs to 14 residues. CDR1 and CDR2 from the germline V gene are MNHEY and SVGEGT. CDR3 protein: CASSRGRQPYEQYF. CDR3 nucleotides: TGTGCCAGCAGTAGGGGACGGCAACCCTACGAGCAGTACTTC.

This clonotype turned up a few times. The chain links TRBV7-2 to TRBJ2-3; D call uncertain. The CDR3 runs to 14 residues. V was clipped by 6 bases and J by 1 base, with 11 bases between them. Per germline, CDR1 SGHTA and CDR2 FQGNSA. The CDR3 reads CASRSSRGTDTQYF. The CDR3 region has the DNA TGTGCCAGCAGGTCCTCTAGAGGCACAGATACGCAGTATTTT.

The chain links TRBV10-2 to TRBJ2-5; 7 bases match TRBD2. CDR1 WSHSY and CDR2 SAAADI come from the germline V gene. CDR3 size: 13 residues. In DNA, the CDR3 is TGCGCAATCTGGGCGGGAGAGGGAGAGACCCAGTACTTC. Its protein product is CAIWAGEGETQYF.

This clonotype occurred a few times. This chain connects TRBV6-2 or TRBV6-3 to TRBJ2-2; D is uncertain. V was trimmed by 2 bases and J by 6 bases, leaving 10 bases between them. This CDR3 region has 14 residues. Per the germline V gene, CDR1 is MNHEY and CDR2 is SVGEGT. CDR3 bases: TGTGCCAGCAGTTACCTAGGTTTAGCCGGGGAGCTGTTTTTT. It translates to CASSYLGLAGELFF.

This clonotype appeared once. The rearrangement uses TRBV20-1 and TRBJ2-4; the D is unclear. V gave up 5 bases and J gave up 0 bases, with 5 bases separating them. The CDR3 spans 12 residues. Germline CDR1 is DFQATT and CDR2 is SNEGSKA (reference sequence). CDR3 sequence (DNA): TGCAGTGCTGACCTAGCCAAAAACATTCAGTACTTC. It encodes CSADLAKNIQYF.

This clonotype was picked up a small number of times. The genes are TRBV12-5 and TRBJ2-1; the match to TRBD2 covers 11 bases. This CDR3 region has 17 residues. Germline lookup yields CDR1 LGHNT and CDR2 FRNRAP. With 5 bases clipped from V and 9 bases from J, the junction kept 15 bases outside the gene matches. The CDR3 sequence: CASGLGGTSGSMGEQFF. CDR3 coding DNA: TGTGCTAGTGGTCTGGGGGGTACTAGCGGGAGCATGGGTGAGCAGTTCTTC.

The chain combines TRBV6-6 with TRBJ2-7; TRBD2 agrees at 10 bases. CDR1 and CDR2 (germline): MNHNY, SVGAGI (reference sequence). V was pared by 0 bases and J by 1 base, with 6 bases of the junction left unmatched. The length of the CDR3 is 17 residues. The CDR3 region is CASSYSEVAGGSYEQYF. The CDR3 DNA follows: TGTGCCAGCAGTTACTCGGAGGTAGCGGGGGGTTCCTACGAGCAGTACTTC.

The chain uses TRBV19 and TRBJ2-2, with a possible D match to TRBD1 (5 bases). CDR1 and CDR2 from the germline V gene are LNHDA and SQIVND (reference sequence). V lost 5 bases and J 0 bases, leaving 7 bases between the germline ends. This CDR3 spans 14 amino acids. CDR3 sequence: CASSEQANTGELFF. The CDR3 bases are TGTGCCAGTAGTGAACAGGCGAACACCGGGGAGCTGTTTTTT.

The CDR3, as DNA: TGTGCCAGCAGAAGGACAGGTTTTAATGAGCAGTTCTTC. Translated, it gives CASRRTGFNEQFF. The chain has TRBV6-2 or TRBV6-3 and TRBJ2-1, with 7 bases lining up with TRBD1. V trimming: 6 bases; J trimming: 7 bases; junction bases outside the gene matches: 6. CDR1 MNHEY and CDR2 SVGEGT come from the germline V gene. The CDR3 loop spans 13 amino acids.